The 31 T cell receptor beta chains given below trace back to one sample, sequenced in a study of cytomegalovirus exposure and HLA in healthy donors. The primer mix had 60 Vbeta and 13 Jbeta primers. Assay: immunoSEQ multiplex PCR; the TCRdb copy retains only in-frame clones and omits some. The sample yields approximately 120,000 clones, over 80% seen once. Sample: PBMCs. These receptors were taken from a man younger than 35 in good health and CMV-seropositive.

Written as DNA, the CDR3 is TGTGCCAGCAGGCCGGGGGTGGATGGCTACACCTTC. Protein: CASRPGVDGYTF. The genes are TRBV28 and TRBJ1-2, with a possible D match to TRBD1 (5 bases). The germline V and J ends were trimmed by 6 bases and 6 bases, with 11 bases remaining between them. Germline V gene lookup returns CDR1 MDHEN and CDR2 SYDVKM. This CDR3 is 12 amino acids long.

The CDR3 DNA sequence: TGCAGCTTCAACCCCGGGTCCACAGATACGCAGTATTTT. The encoded protein is CSFNPGSTDTQYF. This sequence joins TRBV29-1 and TRBJ2-3, with D unresolved. CDR1 is SQVTM and CDR2 is ANQGSEA in the germline V gene. The CDR3 consists of 13 residues. Trimming cost V 8 bases and J 2 bases, with 14 bases left between them.

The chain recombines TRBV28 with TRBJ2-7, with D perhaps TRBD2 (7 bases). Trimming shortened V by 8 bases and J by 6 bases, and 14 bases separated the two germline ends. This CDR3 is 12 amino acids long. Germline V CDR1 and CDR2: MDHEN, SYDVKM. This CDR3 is CASFSRGGEQYF. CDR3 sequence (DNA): TGTGCCAGCTTTTCTAGGGGGGGCGAGCAGTACTTC.

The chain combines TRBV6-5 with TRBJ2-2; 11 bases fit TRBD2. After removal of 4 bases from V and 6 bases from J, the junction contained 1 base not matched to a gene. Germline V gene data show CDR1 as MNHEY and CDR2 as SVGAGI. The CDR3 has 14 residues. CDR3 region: CASSLAGGPGELFF. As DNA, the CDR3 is TGTGCCAGCAGTTTAGCGGGGGGGCCCGGGGAGCTGTTTTTT.

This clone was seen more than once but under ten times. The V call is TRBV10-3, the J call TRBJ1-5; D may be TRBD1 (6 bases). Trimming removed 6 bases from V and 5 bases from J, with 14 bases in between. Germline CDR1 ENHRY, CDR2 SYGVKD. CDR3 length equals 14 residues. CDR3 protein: CAIRGAGSDQPQHF. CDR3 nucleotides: TGTGCCATCAGGGGGGCGGGTTCCGATCAGCCCCAGCATTTT.

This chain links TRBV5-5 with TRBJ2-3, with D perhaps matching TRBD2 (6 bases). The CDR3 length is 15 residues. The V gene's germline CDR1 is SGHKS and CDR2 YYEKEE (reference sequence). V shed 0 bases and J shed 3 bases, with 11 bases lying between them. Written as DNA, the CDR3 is TGTGCCAGCAGCTTGGCGCTGGGGAGGACAGATACGCAGTATTTT. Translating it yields CASSLALGRTDTQYF.

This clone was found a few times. Here the CDR3 reads CAWSVPIAAYSNQPQHF. The CDR3 DNA reads as TGTGCCTGGAGTGTACCCATAGCGGCTTATAGCAATCAGCCCCAGCATTTT. The gene calls are TRBV30 and TRBJ1-5, with D hard to call. Germline V gives CDR1 GTSNPN, CDR2 SVGIG (reference sequence). The V gene lost 0 bases and the J gene lost 0 bases, with 15 bases spanning the gap. The CDR3 covers 17 residues.

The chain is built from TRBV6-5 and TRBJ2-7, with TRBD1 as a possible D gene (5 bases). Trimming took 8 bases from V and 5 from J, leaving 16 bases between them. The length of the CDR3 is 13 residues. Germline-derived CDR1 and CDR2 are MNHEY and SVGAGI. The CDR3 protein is CASRRQGIHEQYF. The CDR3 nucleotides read TGTGCCAGCCGTAGGCAGGGAATCCACGAGCAGTACTTC.

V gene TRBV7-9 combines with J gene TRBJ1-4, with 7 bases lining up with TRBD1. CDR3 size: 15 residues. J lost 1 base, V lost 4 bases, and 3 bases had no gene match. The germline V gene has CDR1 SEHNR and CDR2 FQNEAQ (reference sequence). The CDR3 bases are TGTGCCAGCAGCTCGGGACAGAGAACTAATGAAAAACTGTTTTTT. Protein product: CASSSGQRTNEKLFF.

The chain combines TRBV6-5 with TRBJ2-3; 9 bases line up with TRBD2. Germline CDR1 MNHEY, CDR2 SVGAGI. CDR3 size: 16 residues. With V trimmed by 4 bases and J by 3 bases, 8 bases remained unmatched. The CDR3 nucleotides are TGTGCCAGCAGTTTGGACTTAGCGGGGGTTACAGATACGCAGTATTTT. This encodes CASSLDLAGVTDTQYF.

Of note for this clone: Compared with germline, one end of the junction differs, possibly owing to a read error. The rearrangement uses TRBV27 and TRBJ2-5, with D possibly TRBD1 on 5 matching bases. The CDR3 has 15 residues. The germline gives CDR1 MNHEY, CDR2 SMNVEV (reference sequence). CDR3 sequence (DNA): TGTGCCAGCAGTTTATCGGCAGGGCCCCAAGTGACCCAGTACTTC. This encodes CASSLSAGPQVTQYF.

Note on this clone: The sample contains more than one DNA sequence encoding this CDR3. CDR3 coding DNA: TGTGCCAGCAGTGAGAGCCCAGGTGGAATGAACACTGAAGCTTTCTTT. The encoded protein is CASSESPGGMNTEAFF. J is TRBJ1-1 and V is TRBV6-1; D is ambiguous. Germline CDR1 MNHNS, CDR2 SASEGT. Trimming left V 3 bases short and J 0 bases short, with 14 bases between. This CDR3 is 16 amino acids long.

For the CDR3, the DNA is TGCGCCAGCAGCTTACGGGGGGTAGAGACCCAGTACTTC. Translated: CASSLRGVETQYF. V is TRBV5-1 and J is TRBJ2-5; 7 bases fit TRBD2. Germline V gene data show CDR1 as SGHRS and CDR2 as YFSETQ. This CDR3 is 13 amino acids long. With 2 bases clipped from V and 4 bases from J, the junction kept 2 bases outside the gene matches.

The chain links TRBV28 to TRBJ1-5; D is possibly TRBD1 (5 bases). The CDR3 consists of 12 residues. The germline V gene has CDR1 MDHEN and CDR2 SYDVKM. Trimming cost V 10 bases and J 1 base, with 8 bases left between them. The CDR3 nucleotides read TGTGCCACCAGACAGAGCAATCAGCCCCAGCATTTT. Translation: CATRQSNQPQHF.

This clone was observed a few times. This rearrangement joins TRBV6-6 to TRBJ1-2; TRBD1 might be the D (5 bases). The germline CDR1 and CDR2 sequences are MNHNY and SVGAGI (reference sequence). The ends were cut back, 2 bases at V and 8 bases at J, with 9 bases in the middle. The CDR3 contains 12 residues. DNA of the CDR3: TGTGCCAGCAGTTACGGGGGGGAGGGCTACACCTTC. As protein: CASSYGGEGYTF.

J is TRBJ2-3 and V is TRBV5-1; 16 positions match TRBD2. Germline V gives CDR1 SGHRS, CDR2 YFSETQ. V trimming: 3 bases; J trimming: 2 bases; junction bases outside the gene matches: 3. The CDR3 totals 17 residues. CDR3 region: CASSWGTSGGATDTQYF. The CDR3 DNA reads TGCGCCAGCAGCTGGGGGACTAGCGGGGGGGCCACAGATACGCAGTATTTT.

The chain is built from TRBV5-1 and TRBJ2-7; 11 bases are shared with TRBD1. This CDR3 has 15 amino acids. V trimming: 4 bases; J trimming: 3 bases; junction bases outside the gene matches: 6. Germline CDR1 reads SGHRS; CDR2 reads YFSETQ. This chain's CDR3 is CASSDTGTGGYEQYF. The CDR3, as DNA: TGCGCCAGCAGCGATACCGGGACAGGGGGCTACGAGCAGTACTTC.

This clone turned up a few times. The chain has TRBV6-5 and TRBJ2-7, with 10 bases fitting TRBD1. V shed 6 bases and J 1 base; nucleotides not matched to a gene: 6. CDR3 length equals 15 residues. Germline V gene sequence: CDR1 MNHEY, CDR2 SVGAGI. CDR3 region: CASRYRDRGSYEQYF. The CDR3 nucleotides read TGTGCCAGCAGGTACCGGGACAGGGGTTCCTACGAGCAGTACTTC.

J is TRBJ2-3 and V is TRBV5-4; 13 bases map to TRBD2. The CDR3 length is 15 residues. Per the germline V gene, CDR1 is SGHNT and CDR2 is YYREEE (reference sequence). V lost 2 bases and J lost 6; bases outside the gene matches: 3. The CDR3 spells CASSFTSGGADTQYF. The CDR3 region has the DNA TGTGCCAGCAGCTTTACTAGCGGGGGGGCGGATACGCAGTATTTT. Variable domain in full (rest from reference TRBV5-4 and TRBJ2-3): ETGVTQSPTHLIKTRGQQVTLRCSSQSGHNTVSWYQQALGQGPQFIFQYYREEENGRGNFPPRFSGLQFPNYSSELNVNALELDDSALYLCASSFTSGGADTQYFGPGTRLTVL.

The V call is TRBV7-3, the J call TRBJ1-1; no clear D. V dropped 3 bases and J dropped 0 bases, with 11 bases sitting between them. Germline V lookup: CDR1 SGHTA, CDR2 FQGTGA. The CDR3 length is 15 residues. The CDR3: CASSLGRIMNTEAFF. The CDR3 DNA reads TGTGCCAGCAGCTTGGGCAGAATTATGAACACTGAAGCTTTCTTT.

The CDR3 region is CASSGGPGSGYTF. The CDR3 DNA reads as TGTGCCAGCAGCGGGGGTCCAGGGAGTGGCTACACCTTC. The chain employs TRBV2 and TRBJ1-2; the D gene is possibly TRBD1 (5 bases). CDR1 is SNHLY and CDR2 is FYNNEI in the germline V gene. This CDR3 has 13 amino acids. Trimming cost V 6 bases and J 7 bases, with 15 bases left between them.

CDR3 DNA: TGTGCCAGCAGTTACATCCCCCAAGCTAACACAGATACGCAGTATTTT. Translation gives CASSYIPQANTDTQYF. The chain employs TRBV6-6 and TRBJ2-3; D gene ambiguous. Germline V gene sequence: CDR1 MNHNY, CDR2 SVGAGI (reference sequence). V lost 2 bases and J lost 2, with 14 bases in between. This CDR3 is built from 16 residues.

The CDR3 loop is CASSFGTGDNEQFF. CDR3 bases: TGTGCCAGCAGCTTTGGGACAGGGGACAATGAGCAGTTCTTC. The chain carries TRBV11-3 and TRBJ2-1; 10 bases map to TRBD1. The CDR3 contains 14 residues. V lost 3 bases, J lost 5 bases, and 1 base stayed unmatched. The germline V gene has CDR1 SGHNT and CDR2 YENEEA. The full variable domain, completed using reference TRBV11-3 and TRBJ2-1, is EAGVVQSPRYKIIEKKQPVAFWCNPISGHNTLYWYLQNLGQGPELLIRYENEEAVDDSQLPKDRFSAERLKGVDSTLKIQPAELGDSAVYLCASSFGTGDNEQFFGPGTRLTVL.

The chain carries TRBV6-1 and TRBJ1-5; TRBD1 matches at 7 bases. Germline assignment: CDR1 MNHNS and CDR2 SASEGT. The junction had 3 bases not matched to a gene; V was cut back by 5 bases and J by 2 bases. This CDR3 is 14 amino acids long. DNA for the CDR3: TGTGCCAGCAGTCCCCAGGGGGGCAATCAGCCCCAGCATTTT. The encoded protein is CASSPQGGNQPQHF.

The CDR3 loop reads CASSSGTGGYNEQFF. CDR3 coding DNA: TGTGCCAGCAGCTCCGGGACAGGGGGCTACAATGAGCAGTTCTTC. The V gene is TRBV7-7, the J gene TRBJ2-1; TRBD1 matches at 11 bases. CDR3 length: 15 residues. Trimming cost V 4 bases and J 3 bases; bases outside gene matches: 2. The germline CDR1 and CDR2 sequences are SSHAT and FNYEAQ (reference sequence).

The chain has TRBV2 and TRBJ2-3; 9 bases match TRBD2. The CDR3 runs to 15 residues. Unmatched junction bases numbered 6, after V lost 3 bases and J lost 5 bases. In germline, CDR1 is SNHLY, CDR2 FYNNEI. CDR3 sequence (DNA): TGTGCCAGCAGTGAGGGCGGGGGGGCTGAAGATACGCAGTATTTT. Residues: CASSEGGGAEDTQYF.

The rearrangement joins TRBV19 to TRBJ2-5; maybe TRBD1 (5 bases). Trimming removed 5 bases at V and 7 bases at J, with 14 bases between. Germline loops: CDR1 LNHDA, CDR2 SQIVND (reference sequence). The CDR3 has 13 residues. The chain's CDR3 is CASSLQATGTQYF. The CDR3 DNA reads TGTGCCAGTAGTTTACAGGCGACCGGGACCCAGTACTTC.

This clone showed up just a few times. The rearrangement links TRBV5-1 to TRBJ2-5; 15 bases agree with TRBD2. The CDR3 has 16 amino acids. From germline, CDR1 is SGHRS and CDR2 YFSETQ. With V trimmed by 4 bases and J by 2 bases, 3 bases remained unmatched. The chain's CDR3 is CASSPGTSGGQETQYF. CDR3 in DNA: TGCGCCAGCAGCCCGGGGACTAGCGGGGGGCAAGAGACCCAGTACTTC.

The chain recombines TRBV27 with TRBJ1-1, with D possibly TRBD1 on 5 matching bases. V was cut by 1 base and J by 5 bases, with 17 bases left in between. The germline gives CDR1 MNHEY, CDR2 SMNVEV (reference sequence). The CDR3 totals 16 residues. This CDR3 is CASSLYPGRVGTEAFF. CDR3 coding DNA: TGTGCCAGCAGTTTATACCCAGGGAGGGTTGGGACTGAAGCTTTCTTT.

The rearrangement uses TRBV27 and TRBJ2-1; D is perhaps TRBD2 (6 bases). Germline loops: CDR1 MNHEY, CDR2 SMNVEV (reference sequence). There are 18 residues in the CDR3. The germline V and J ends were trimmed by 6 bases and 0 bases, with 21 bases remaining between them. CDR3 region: CASRVMGLTHGSYNEQFF. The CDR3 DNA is TGTGCCAGCAGAGTGATGGGACTCACACACGGCTCCTACAATGAGCAGTTCTTC.

The DNA of the CDR3 is TGTGCCAGCAGCTTTTTTCAGGTGAACACTGAAGCTTTCTTT. It codes for CASSFFQVNTEAFF. This sequence joins TRBV5-6 and TRBJ1-1; D gene unclear. Germline V gene sequence: CDR1 SGHDT, CDR2 YYEEEE. CDR3 length: 14 amino acids. V was clipped by 2 bases and J by 0 bases, with 8 bases between them.